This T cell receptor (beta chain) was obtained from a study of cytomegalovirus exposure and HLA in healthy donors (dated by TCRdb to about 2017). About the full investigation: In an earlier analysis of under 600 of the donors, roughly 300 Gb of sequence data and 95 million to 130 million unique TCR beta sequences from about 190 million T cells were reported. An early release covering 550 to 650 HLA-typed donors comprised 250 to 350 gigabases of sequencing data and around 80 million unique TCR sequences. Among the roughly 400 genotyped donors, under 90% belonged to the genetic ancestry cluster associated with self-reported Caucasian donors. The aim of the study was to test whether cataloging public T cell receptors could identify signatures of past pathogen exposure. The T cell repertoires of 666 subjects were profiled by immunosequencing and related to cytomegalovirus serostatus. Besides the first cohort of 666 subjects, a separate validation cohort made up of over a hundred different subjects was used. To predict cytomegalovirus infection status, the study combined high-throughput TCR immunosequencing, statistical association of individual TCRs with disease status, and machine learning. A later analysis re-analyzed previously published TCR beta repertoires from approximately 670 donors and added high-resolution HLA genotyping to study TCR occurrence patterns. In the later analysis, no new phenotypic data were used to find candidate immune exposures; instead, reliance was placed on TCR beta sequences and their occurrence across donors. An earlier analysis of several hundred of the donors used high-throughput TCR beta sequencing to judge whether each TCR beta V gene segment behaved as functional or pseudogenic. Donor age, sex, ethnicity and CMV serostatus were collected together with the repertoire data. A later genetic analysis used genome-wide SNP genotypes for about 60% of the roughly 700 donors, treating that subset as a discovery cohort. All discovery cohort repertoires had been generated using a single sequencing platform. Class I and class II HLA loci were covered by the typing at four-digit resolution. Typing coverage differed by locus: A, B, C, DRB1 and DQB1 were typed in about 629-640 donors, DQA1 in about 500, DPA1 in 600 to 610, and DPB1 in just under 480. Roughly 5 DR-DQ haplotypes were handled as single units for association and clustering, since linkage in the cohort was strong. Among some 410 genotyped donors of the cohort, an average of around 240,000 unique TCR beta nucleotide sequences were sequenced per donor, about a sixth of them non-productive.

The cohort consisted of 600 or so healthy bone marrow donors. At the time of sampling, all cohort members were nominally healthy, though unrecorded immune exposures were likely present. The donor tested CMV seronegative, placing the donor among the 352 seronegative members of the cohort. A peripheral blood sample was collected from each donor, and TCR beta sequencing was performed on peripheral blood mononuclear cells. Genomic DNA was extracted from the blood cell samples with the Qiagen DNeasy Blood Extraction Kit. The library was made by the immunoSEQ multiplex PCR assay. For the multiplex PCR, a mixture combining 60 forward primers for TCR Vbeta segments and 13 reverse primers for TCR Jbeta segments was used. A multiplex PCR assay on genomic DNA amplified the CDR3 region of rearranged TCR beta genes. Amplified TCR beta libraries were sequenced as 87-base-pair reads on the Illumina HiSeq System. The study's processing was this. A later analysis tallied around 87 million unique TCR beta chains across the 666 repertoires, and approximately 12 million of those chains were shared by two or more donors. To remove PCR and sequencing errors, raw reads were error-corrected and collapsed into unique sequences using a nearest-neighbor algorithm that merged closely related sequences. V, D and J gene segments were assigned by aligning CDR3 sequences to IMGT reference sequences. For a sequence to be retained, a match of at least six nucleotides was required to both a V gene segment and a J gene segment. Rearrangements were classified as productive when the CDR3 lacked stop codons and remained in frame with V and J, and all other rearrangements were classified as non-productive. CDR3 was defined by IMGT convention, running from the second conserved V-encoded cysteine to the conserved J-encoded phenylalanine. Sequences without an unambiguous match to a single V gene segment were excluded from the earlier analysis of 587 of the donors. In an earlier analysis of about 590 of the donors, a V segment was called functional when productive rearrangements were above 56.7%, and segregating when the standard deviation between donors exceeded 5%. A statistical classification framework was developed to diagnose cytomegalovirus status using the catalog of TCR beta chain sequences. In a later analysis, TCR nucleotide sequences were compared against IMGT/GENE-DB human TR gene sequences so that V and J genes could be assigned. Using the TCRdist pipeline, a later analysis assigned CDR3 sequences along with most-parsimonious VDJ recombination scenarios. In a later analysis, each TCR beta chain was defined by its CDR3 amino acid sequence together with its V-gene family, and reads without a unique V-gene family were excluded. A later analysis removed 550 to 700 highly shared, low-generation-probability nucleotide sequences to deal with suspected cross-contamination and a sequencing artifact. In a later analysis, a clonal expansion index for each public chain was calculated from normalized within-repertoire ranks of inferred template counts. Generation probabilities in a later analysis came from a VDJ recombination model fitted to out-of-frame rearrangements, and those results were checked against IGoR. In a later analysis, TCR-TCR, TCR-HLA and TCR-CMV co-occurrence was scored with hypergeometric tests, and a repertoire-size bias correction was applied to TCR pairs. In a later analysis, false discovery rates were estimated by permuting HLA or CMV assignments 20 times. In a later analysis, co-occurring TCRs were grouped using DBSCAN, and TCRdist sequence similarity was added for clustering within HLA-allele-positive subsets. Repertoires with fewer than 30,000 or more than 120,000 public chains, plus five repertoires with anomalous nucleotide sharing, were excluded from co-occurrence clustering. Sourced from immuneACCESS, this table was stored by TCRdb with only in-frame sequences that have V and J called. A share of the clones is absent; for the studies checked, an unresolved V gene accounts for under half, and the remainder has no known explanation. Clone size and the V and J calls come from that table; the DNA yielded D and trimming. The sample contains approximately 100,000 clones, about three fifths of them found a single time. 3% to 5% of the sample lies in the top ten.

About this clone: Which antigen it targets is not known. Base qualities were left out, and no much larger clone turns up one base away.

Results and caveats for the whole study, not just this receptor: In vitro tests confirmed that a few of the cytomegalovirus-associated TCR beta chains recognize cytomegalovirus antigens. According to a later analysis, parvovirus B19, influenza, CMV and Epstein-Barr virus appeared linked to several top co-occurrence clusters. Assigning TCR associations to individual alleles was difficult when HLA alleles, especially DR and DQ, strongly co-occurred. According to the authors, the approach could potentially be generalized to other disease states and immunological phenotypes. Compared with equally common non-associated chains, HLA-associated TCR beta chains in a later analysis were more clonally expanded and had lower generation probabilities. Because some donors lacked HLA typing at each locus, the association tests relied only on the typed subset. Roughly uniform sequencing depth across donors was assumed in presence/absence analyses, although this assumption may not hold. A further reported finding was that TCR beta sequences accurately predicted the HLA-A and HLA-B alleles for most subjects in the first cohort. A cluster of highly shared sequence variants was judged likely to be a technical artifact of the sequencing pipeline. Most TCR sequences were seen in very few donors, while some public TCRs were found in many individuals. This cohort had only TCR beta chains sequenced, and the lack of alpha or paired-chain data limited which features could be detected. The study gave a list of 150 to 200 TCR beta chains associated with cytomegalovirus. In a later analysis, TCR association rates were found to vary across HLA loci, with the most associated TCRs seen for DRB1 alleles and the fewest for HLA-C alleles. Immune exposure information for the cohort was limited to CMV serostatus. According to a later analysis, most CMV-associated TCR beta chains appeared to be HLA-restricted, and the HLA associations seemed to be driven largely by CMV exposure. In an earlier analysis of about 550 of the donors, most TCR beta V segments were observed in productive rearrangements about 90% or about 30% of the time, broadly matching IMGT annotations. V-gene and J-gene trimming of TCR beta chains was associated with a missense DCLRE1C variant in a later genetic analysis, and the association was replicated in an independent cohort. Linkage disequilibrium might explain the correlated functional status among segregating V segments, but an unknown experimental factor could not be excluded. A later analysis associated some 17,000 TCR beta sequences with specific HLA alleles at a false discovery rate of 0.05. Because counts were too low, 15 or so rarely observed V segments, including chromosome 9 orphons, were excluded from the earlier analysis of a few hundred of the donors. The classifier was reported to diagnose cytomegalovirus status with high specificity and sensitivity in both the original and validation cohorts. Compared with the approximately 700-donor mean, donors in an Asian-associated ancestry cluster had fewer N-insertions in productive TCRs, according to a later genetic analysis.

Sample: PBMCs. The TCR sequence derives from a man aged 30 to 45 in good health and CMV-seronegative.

The sequenced DNA: TGTGCCAGCAGCTCTCAGGGAGGCCAGCCCCAGCATTTT. Its amino acids are CASSSQGGQPQHF. This chain joins TRBV7-2 to TRBJ1-5, with TRBD1 perhaps the D gene, on 5 matching bases. The CDR3 has 13 amino acids, counting the end cysteine and phenylalanine. Left in the record is the CDR3 DNA by itself, 39 bases read in frame from the first base. CDR1 and CDR2 (SGHTA, FQGNSA) derive from the germline V gene. The junction shows trimming of 4 bases on V and 7 bases on J, plus 11 bases between the germline ends.